These 24 T cell receptor beta chains share one sample of origin, sequenced in a study of OX40 agonist ivuxolimab in advanced cancers. TCRdb's table, derived via immunoSEQ multiplex PCR, lists solely in-frame clones and lacks some. This table has more than 65,000 clones, about three quarters appearing once. Material: CD4+ or CD8+ T cells sorted from blood, obtained in a trial of the OX40 agonist ivuxolimab. These receptors were collected from an adult with an advanced solid tumor such as melanoma, head and neck, liver or kidney cancer.

There are a few counts of this clone. The chain has TRBV5-4 and TRBJ2-3, with D unresolved. The CDR3 is 15 amino acids. The V gene lost 4 bases and the J gene lost 2 bases, with 14 bases spanning the gap. Germline V gives CDR1 SGHNT, CDR2 YYREEE (reference sequence). The chain's CDR3 is CASSPQAQPTDTQYF. CDR3 coding DNA: TGTGCCAGCAGCCCCCAGGCCCAACCCACAGATACGCAGTATTTT.

This clone appeared once. The chain employs TRBV5-1 and TRBJ2-2; no reliable D call. Germline V gives CDR1 SGHRS, CDR2 YFSETQ. V was pared by 4 bases and J by 5 bases, with 6 bases between. The CDR3 has 12 amino acids. This CDR3 is CASSPQTGELFF. CDR3 nucleotides: TGCGCCAGCAGCCCTCAAACCGGGGAGCTGTTTTTT.

The chain is built from TRBV10-3 and TRBJ1-4, with TRBD1 matching over 8 bases. This CDR3 has 15 amino acids. CDR1 and CDR2 (germline): ENHRY, SYGVKD. The ends lost 6 bases at V and 3 bases at J; junction bases unmatched: 6. The DNA for the CDR3 is TGTGCCATCAGCCCAGGGGGCACGTCTAATGAAAAACTGTTTTTT. Protein product: CAISPGGTSNEKLFF.

The J gene is TRBJ1-1, the V gene TRBV7-9, with unresolved D. This CDR3 has 11 amino acids. The V and J ends lost 1 base and 7 bases respectively, with 4 bases between them. Germline V gene lookup returns CDR1 SEHNR and CDR2 FQNEAQ (reference sequence). In DNA, the CDR3 is TGTGCCAGCAGCTTAGGGGTTGAAGCTTTCTTT. Translation gives CASSLGVEAFF.

This rearrangement joins TRBV19 to TRBJ1-4; D is ambiguous. The CDR3 has 15 amino acids. The ends were cut back, 3 bases at V and 5 bases at J, with 13 bases in the middle. From germline, CDR1 is LNHDA and CDR2 SQIVND (reference sequence). CDR3 sequence reads: CASSMGSGLNEKLFF. CDR3 DNA sequence: TGTGCCAGTAGTATGGGGTCGGGCCTCAATGAAAAACTGTTTTTT.

The chain employs TRBV4-2 and TRBJ2-5; D may be TRBD2 (6 bases). The V end lost 9 bases, the J end lost 6 bases, and 17 bases lay between the germline ends. The length of the CDR3 is 13 residues. Germline V lookup: CDR1 LGHNA, CDR2 YNFKEQ. CDR3 sequence: CASLDEGGKTQYF. The DNA of the CDR3 is TGTGCCAGTTTGGACGAGGGAGGAAAGACCCAGTACTTC.

The count of this clone is one. The chain has TRBV11-3 and TRBJ1-1, with 7 bases fitting TRBD1. The V gene's germline CDR1 is SGHNT and CDR2 YENEEA. J was trimmed by 6 bases and V by 8 bases; bases with no gene match: 9. This CDR3 is 13 amino acids long. The CDR3 DNA follows: TGTGCCAGCGGCCGCGACAGGGACTCTGAAGCTTTCTTT. Translation: CASGRDRDSEAFF.

The rearrangement uses TRBV6-1 and TRBJ1-1; 8 bases line up with TRBD1. The V gene end was trimmed by 0 bases and the J gene end by 4 bases; junction bases not matched to a gene: 13. CDR1 and CDR2 from the germline V gene are MNHNS and SASEGT. The CDR3 is made up of 18 amino acids. This CDR3 reads CASSEALQGAAQGTEAFF. The CDR3 DNA is TGTGCCAGCAGTGAAGCGCTTCAGGGGGCAGCACAAGGCACTGAAGCTTTCTTT.

The rearrangement joins TRBV5-1 to TRBJ2-7, with 13 positions matching TRBD2. V lost 4 bases and J lost 1; bases outside the gene matches: 5. Germline assignment: CDR1 SGHRS and CDR2 YFSETQ. This CDR3 spans 16 amino acids. The CDR3 nucleotides read TGCGCCAGCAGCCCGGGGACTAGCGGGATGTCCTACGAGCAGTACTTC. Protein: CASSPGTSGMSYEQYF.

V usage is TRBV30 and J usage is TRBJ2-1; TRBD2 agrees at 8 bases. Germline loops: CDR1 GTSNPN, CDR2 SVGIG (reference sequence). This CDR3 contains 13 residues. V lost 3 bases to trimming and J lost 6 bases; unmatched junction nucleotides: 4. This chain's CDR3 is CAWSGGGSNEQFF. CDR3 nucleotide sequence: TGTGCCTGGAGCGGCGGGGGGTCCAATGAGCAGTTCTTC.

This clone was detected only once. The gene calls are TRBV29-1 and TRBJ2-3; D remains unclear. Trimming took off 6 bases at V and 1 base at J, with 14 bases between the two ends. The CDR3 spans 14 residues. Per germline, CDR1 SQVTM and CDR2 ANQGSEA. CDR3 sequence reads: CSVATAGRTDTQYF. The CDR3 DNA reads TGCAGCGTAGCGACGGCAGGCCGCACAGATACGCAGTATTTT.

J is TRBJ2-4 and V is TRBV5-4; possibly TRBD1 for D (5 bases). Trimming removed 4 bases at V and 6 bases at J, with 11 bases between. CDR3 length: 13 amino acids. CDR1 is SGHNT, CDR2 YYREEE, per germline (reference sequence). The CDR3 coding sequence is TGTGCCAGCAGCCTACAGGCCGGAAACATTCAGTACTTC. Translating gives CASSLQAGNIQYF.

The genes are TRBV15 and TRBJ2-1; 14 bases match TRBD2. After removal of 3 bases from V and 6 bases from J, the junction contained 4 bases not matched to a gene. Germline V gives CDR1 LNHNV, CDR2 YYDKDF (reference sequence). CDR3 length: 16 amino acids. The DNA for the CDR3 is TGTGCCACCAGCAGGACTAGCGGGAGGGCCCTCAATGAGCAGTTCTTC. This encodes CATSRTSGRALNEQFF.

The chain has TRBV6-1 and TRBJ1-1, with TRBD1 matching 8 bases. The CDR3 extends over 18 amino acids. The J segment lost 0 bases and the V segment lost 0 bases, leaving 9 bases of the junction unmatched. Germline CDR1 MNHNS, CDR2 SASEGT. The CDR3 DNA follows: TGTGCCAGCAGTGAAGCGACAGGGGCCCGAAACCTGAACACTGAAGCTTTCTTT. It codes for CASSEATGARNLNTEAFF.

The chain is built from TRBV2 and TRBJ1-4; TRBD1 is a possible D gene (5 bases). The CDR3 has 14 amino acids. Trimming left V 5 bases short and J 0 bases short, with 7 bases between. Germline CDR1 reads SNHLY; CDR2 reads FYNNEI. The CDR3 nucleotides are TGTGCCAGCAGTCCCAGGGCAACTAATGAAAAACTGTTTTTT. It encodes CASSPRATNEKLFF.

This clone was found a few times. This chain links TRBV5-4 with TRBJ2-2; the match to TRBD2 covers 15 bases. Germline CDR1 is SGHNT and CDR2 is YYREEE (reference sequence). With 7 bases clipped from V and 6 bases from J, the junction kept 16 bases outside the gene matches. This CDR3 spans 19 amino acids. The CDR3 sequence is CASSSGTSGRTTGAGELFF. CDR3 sequence (DNA): TGTGCCAGCTCCTCCGGGACTAGCGGGAGGACTACCGGGGCCGGGGAGCTGTTTTTT. Supplemented by reference TRBV5-4 and TRBJ2-2, the full variable domain reads ETGVTQSPTHLIKTRGQQVTLRCSSQSGHNTVSWYQQALGQGPQFIFQYYREEENGRGNFPPRFSGLQFPNYSSELNVNALELDDSALYLCASSSGTSGRTTGAGELFFGEGSRLTVL.

The chain carries TRBV6-5 and TRBJ1-1, with 9 bases lining up with TRBD1. CDR3 length equals 16 residues. Germline lookup yields CDR1 MNHEY and CDR2 SVGAGI. Germline trimming cut 3 bases from V and 5 bases from J; bases unmatched to any gene: 10. The CDR3 here is CASSYSITGGSTEAFF. CDR3 DNA: TGTGCCAGCAGTTATTCCATCACAGGGGGCTCGACTGAAGCTTTCTTT.

V gene TRBV21-1 combines with J gene TRBJ1-5. TRBV21-1 counts as a pseudogene. This CDR3 has 17 residues. The CDR3 sequence is CASIHFGRAYSNQPQHF. For the CDR3, the DNA is TGTGCCAGCATCCACTTCGGGCGAGCTTATAGCAATCAGCCCCAGCATTTT.

This sequence joins TRBV28 and TRBJ2-7, with 10 bases identical to TRBD1. The CDR3 contains 16 residues. V was pared by 6 bases and J by 4 bases, with 12 bases of the junction left unmatched. The germline V gene encodes CDR1 MDHEN and CDR2 SYDVKM. CDR3 in amino acids: CASRGGLDRGGYEQYF. CDR3 nucleotide sequence: TGTGCCAGCAGGGGCGGATTGGACAGGGGGGGTTACGAGCAGTACTTC.

The genes are TRBV4-1 and TRBJ2-1; D unclear. Deletions cut 6 bases from V and 5 bases from J, with 11 bases between. The CDR3 sequence is 13 residues long. Germline V gene data show CDR1 as MGHRA and CDR2 as YSYEKL. The CDR3: CASSPRENNEQFF. CDR3 in DNA: TGCGCCAGCAGTCCCCGAGAGAACAATGAGCAGTTCTTC.

V is TRBV11-3 and J is TRBJ2-5, with TRBD1 matching over 7 bases. In germline, CDR1 is SGHNT, CDR2 YENEEA. The V gene end was trimmed by 4 bases and the J gene end by 2 bases; junction bases not matched to a gene: 4. The CDR3 extends over 14 amino acids. The CDR3 spells CASSSGGQQETQYF. The CDR3 DNA reads as TGTGCCAGCAGCTCAGGGGGACAGCAAGAGACCCAGTACTTC.

The V gene is TRBV30, the J gene TRBJ2-3, with D unresolved. The CDR3 spans 14 residues. Germline V gene sequence: CDR1 GTSNPN, CDR2 SVGIG (reference sequence). V gave up 2 bases and J gave up 0 bases, with 9 bases separating them. For the CDR3, the DNA is TGTGCCTGGAGTCTAAGCAGTAGCACAGATACGCAGTATTTT. This encodes CAWSLSSSTDTQYF.

This clone was counted a few times. Here the CDR3 reads CASSSRGAGGTEAFF. The CDR3 coding sequence is TGTGCCAGCAGTTCCAGGGGGGCCGGGGGCACTGAAGCTTTCTTT. V usage is TRBV27 and J usage is TRBJ1-1; TRBD1 agrees at 7 bases. From germline, CDR1 is MNHEY and CDR2 SMNVEV (reference sequence). V trimming: 4 bases; J trimming: 4 bases; junction bases outside the gene matches: 9. CDR3 length equals 15 residues.

The V and J genes are TRBV6-5 and TRBJ1-1; D is unresolved. The germline V gene has CDR1 MNHEY and CDR2 SVGAGI. Trimming left V 5 bases short and J 6 bases short, with 7 bases between. This CDR3 is 11 amino acids long. CDR3 amino acids: CASSEEAEAFF. The CDR3 DNA sequence: TGTGCCAGCAGTGAGGAGGCTGAAGCTTTCTTT.